Listed here are 15 T cell receptor beta chains from one sample, sequenced in a study of beta chain features in type 1 diabetes. What was sequenced were expressed TCRB transcripts, since all of the isolated RNA had been reverse transcribed. Clones were sequenced by immunoSEQ multiplex PCR, and TCRdb holds only the in-frame ones, with some missing. The sample holds under 450,000 clones, about 14% seen once. The specimen sequenced was naive CD4+ T cells from blood. The origin of the receptors is a man aged 25 to 40 in good health.

This clone was recorded a few times. This chain connects TRBV29-1 to TRBJ2-1, with 11 bases matching TRBD1. CDR3 size: 16 residues. Germline-derived CDR1 and CDR2 are SQVTM and ANQGSEA. J lost 4 bases, V lost 3 bases, and 8 bases had no gene match. CDR3 in DNA: TGCAGCGTTGAGGCAAGAGGACAGGGGGCATACAATGAGCAGTTCTTC. As protein: CSVEARGQGAYNEQFF.

The chain links TRBV11-2 to TRBJ2-1; D remains ambiguous. The CDR3 has 16 residues. Germline-derived CDR1 and CDR2 are SGHAT and FQNNGV. Trimming shortened V by 1 base and J by 0 bases, and 10 bases separated the two germline ends. CDR3 residues: CASSLAGSTSYNEQFF. The DNA of the CDR3 is TGTGCCAGCAGCTTAGCGGGCTCGACCTCCTACAATGAGCAGTTCTTC.

The V call is TRBV15, the J call TRBJ2-7; D not resolved. V was pared by 3 bases and J by 5 bases, with 11 bases between. This CDR3 region has 13 residues. CDR1 and CDR2 from the germline V gene are LNHNV and YYDKDF (reference sequence). CDR3 coding DNA: TGTGCCACCAGCAGGGACCCGGGTCACGAGCAGTACTTC. Protein product: CATSRDPGHEQYF.

This clone was detected a few times. The chain combines TRBV2 with TRBJ2-7; D remains ambiguous. There are 12 residues in the CDR3. The V end lost 3 bases, the J end lost 3 bases, and 6 bases lay between the germline ends. The germline V gene encodes CDR1 SNHLY and CDR2 FYNNEI. This CDR3 is CASSEVNYEQYF. CDR3 DNA: TGTGCCAGCAGTGAGGTTAACTACGAGCAGTACTTC.

The sample holds a few counts of this clone. The chain is built from TRBV9 and TRBJ2-3, with TRBD2 matching 11 bases. V trimming: 1 base; J trimming: 2 bases; junction bases outside the gene matches: 3. The CDR3 runs 16 residues. Germline CDR1 SGDLS, CDR2 YYNGEE. CDR3: CASSVRLAGPTDTQYF. The CDR3 nucleotides are TGTGCCAGCAGCGTAAGACTAGCGGGGCCCACAGATACGCAGTATTTT.

The chain employs TRBV18 and TRBJ2-1; D possibly uses TRBD1 or TRBD2 (5 bases each). CDR1 KGHSH and CDR2 LQKENI come from the germline V gene. The CDR3 contains 13 residues. V lost 5 bases and J lost 7, with 12 bases in between. The DNA of the CDR3 is TGTGCCAGCTCAGTGGGACCCTTGAATGAGCAGTTCTTC. This encodes CASSVGPLNEQFF.

This clone was found a few times. The chain's CDR3 is CASSLEVNEQFF. The CDR3, as DNA: TGTGCCAGCAGCTTAGAGGTCAATGAGCAGTTCTTC. The V call is TRBV7-2, the J call TRBJ2-1, with D hard to call. The CDR3 is 12 amino acids. CDR1 is SGHTA, CDR2 FQGNSA, per germline. V lost 1 base and J lost 6, with 4 bases in between.

The chain has TRBV6-1 and TRBJ2-7, with D perhaps matching TRBD1 (5 bases). The CDR3 sequence is 13 residues long. The germline CDR1 and CDR2 sequences are MNHNS and SASEGT. With 3 bases removed from V and 5 bases from J, the gap between germline ends came to 11 bases. The CDR3 DNA reads as TGTGCCAGCAGTGAGGCAGGGATTGACGAGCAGTACGTC. Encoded protein: CASSEAGIDEQYV.

This CDR3 is CASSLGQRHMNTEAFF. CDR3 DNA: TGCGCCAGCAGCCTCGGACAGAGACACATGAACACTGAAGCTTTCTTT. The gene calls are TRBV4-3 and TRBJ1-1; D may be TRBD1 (6 bases). CDR3 size: 16 residues. Germline V CDR1 and CDR2: LGHNA, YSLEER. V lost 4 bases and J lost 0, with 15 bases in between.

The table lists this clone with a few counts. The chain links TRBV10-3 to TRBJ2-5, with 8 bases lining up with TRBD1. V dropped 3 bases and J dropped 4; count of bases not matched to a gene: 1. CDR1 ENHRY and CDR2 SYGVKD come from the germline V gene. This CDR3 is built from 13 residues. The CDR3 DNA is TGTGCCATCAGTGACGACAGGGGAGAGACCCAGTACTTC. Protein sequence: CAISDDRGETQYF.

The chain has TRBV30 and TRBJ1-5; D perhaps matches TRBD1 (5 bases). This CDR3 spans 14 amino acids. Trimming shortened V by 2 bases and J by 6 bases, and 14 bases separated the two germline ends. Looked up from germline, CDR1 is GTSNPN and CDR2 is SVGIG (reference sequence). CDR3 in DNA: TGTGCCTGGAGTTGGGTAGGGACCCCTCAGCCCCAGCATTTT. Its protein is CAWSWVGTPQPQHF.

Only a few counts were recorded for this clone. The chain links TRBV6-6 to TRBJ2-1, with 11 bases fitting TRBD2. The CDR3 sequence is 15 residues long. The trim removed 4 bases at V and 4 bases at J, leaving 3 bases unmatched. Germline values: CDR1 MNHNY, CDR2 SVGAGI (reference sequence). CDR3 sequence reads: CASSSLAGAYNEQFF. CDR3 DNA: TGTGCCAGCAGTTCACTAGCGGGAGCTTACAATGAGCAGTTCTTC.

This clone was seen only a few times. The CDR3 DNA reads TGCGCCAGCAGCCAGCAGGGTAGCGGGTACAATGAGCAGTTCTTC. This codes for CASSQQGSGYNEQFF. J is TRBJ2-1 and V is TRBV4-3; 7 nucleotides align to TRBD2. The germline V gene encodes CDR1 LGHNA and CDR2 YSLEER. The CDR3 has 15 residues. Losses at the gene ends were 3 bases for V and 4 bases for J; bases not matched to a gene: 6.

In its sample, this clone was seen a few times. The chain carries TRBV5-1 and TRBJ1-5, with unresolved D. The CDR3 has 15 residues. Trimming left V 4 bases short and J 6 bases short, with 17 bases between. The germline V gene encodes CDR1 SGHRS and CDR2 YFSETQ. The CDR3 protein is CASSLTGEGTQPQHF. DNA for the CDR3: TGCGCCAGCAGCCTGACGGGAGAGGGAACTCAGCCCCAGCATTTT.

In its sample, this clone was seen a few times. This chain connects TRBV7-2 to TRBJ2-4, with unresolved D. The CDR3 runs to 19 residues. V was shortened by 1 base and J by 0 bases, with 19 bases between the two germline ends. Germline V gene sequence: CDR1 SGHTA, CDR2 FQGNSA. The CDR3 coding sequence is TGTGCCAGCAGCTTAGGATATTTTGGCGGAGATATAGCCAAAAACATTCAGTACTTC. This codes for CASSLGYFGGDIAKNIQYF.